These 24 T cell receptor beta chains came from one sample sequenced in a study of blood T cells in healthy people across ages. The second PCR ran roughly 6 to 12 cycles with a sample-barcoded 5' primer and J-beta primers. Each CDR3 protein gets one entry after TCRdb re-called the 5' RACE reads with MiXCR. The sample shows 920,000 or so distinct CDR3 sequences, 35% to 55% of them seen only once. The sample comprised blood. Receptors were obtained from a woman aged 55 to 70 in good health.

J is TRBJ2-5 and V is TRBV5-1; no firm D call. The J call is doubtful: the DNA matches TRBJ2-7 better. The CDR3 sequence is 16 residues long. Germline V gives CDR1 SGHRS, CDR2 YFSETQ. DNA for the CDR3: TGCGCCAGCAGCCCCCCAGGTCTCTCGGCCTCCTACGAGCAGTACTTC. The encoded protein is CASSPPGLSASYEQYF.

Note on this clonotype: With a much larger clone just one base away, this may be a read error. V usage is TRBV12-3 or TRBV12-4 and J usage is TRBJ2-5; TRBD1 or TRBD2 may be the D gene (6 bases each). V was pared by 6 bases and J by 3 bases, with 17 bases between. The CDR3 consists of 15 residues. CDR3 protein: CASSPVVEGEETQYF. The CDR3 coding sequence is TGTGCCAGCAGCCCTGTGGTGGAGGGGGAAGAGACCCAGTACTTC.

This clonotype was recorded a few times. This chain connects TRBV3-1 to TRBJ2-7; 10 bases map to TRBD2. Looked up from germline, CDR1 is LGHDT and CDR2 is YNNKEL (reference sequence). Germline trimming cut 4 bases from V and 5 bases from J; bases unmatched to any gene: 8. The CDR3 runs 15 residues. This CDR3 reads CASSPTGTSVNEQYF. The CDR3 DNA sequence: TGTGCCAGCAGCCCAACCGGGACTAGCGTAAACGAGCAGTACTTC.

CDR3 coding DNA: TGTGCCAGCAGCTGGATTGTCGGCGGGATCTACGAGCAGTACTTC. It codes for CASSWIVGGIYEQYF. This chain uses TRBV7-8 with TRBJ2-1; D might be TRBD2 (6 bases). The better agreement between TRBJ2-7 and the DNA end casts doubt on the J call. Germline lookup yields CDR1 SGHVS and CDR2 FQNEAQ. The CDR3 covers 15 residues.

J is TRBJ2-7 and V is TRBV6-1; D is unclear. Looked up from germline, CDR1 is MNHNS and CDR2 is SASEGT. This CDR3 has 13 amino acids. Trimming removed 4 bases from V and 1 base from J, with 8 bases in between. The CDR3 coding sequence is TGTGCCAGCAGTGTACGGAAATCCTACGAGCAGTACTTC. Translated: CASSVRKSYEQYF.

This rearrangement joins TRBV20-1 to TRBJ2-2, with 10 bases identical to TRBD2. This CDR3 has 17 residues. Unmatched junction bases numbered 8, after V lost 0 bases and J lost 4 bases. The germline V gene encodes CDR1 DFQATT and CDR2 SNEGSKA (reference sequence). CDR3 loop: CSAREWGTSESTGELFF. In DNA form, the CDR3 reads TGCAGTGCTAGAGAGTGGGGGACTAGCGAGAGCACCGGGGAGCTGTTTTTT.

The V and J genes are TRBV20-1 and TRBJ2-1; D uncertain. Per the germline V gene, CDR1 is DFQATT and CDR2 is SNEGSKA (reference sequence). The CDR3 spans 11 residues. The V gene lost 6 bases and the J gene lost 8 bases, with 11 bases spanning the gap. DNA for the CDR3: TGCAGTGCCACGGATTTGTATGAGCAGTTCTTC. It codes for CSATDLYEQFF.

In this sample, this clonotype turned up a few times. V usage is TRBV20-1 and J usage is TRBJ2-1; D is ambiguous. The CDR3 extends over 13 amino acids. Germline CDR1 reads DFQATT; CDR2 reads SNEGSKA (reference sequence). V lost 5 bases, J lost 4 bases, and 12 bases lay in between. The DNA for the CDR3 is TGCAGTGCTCAAAAGACTGGATACAATGAGCAGTTCTTC. It encodes CSAQKTGYNEQFF.

Turning to this clonotype: A much larger clone sits a single nucleotide away, making a read error possible. This rearrangement joins TRBV5-1 to TRBJ2-1; 12 bases align to TRBD2. The J segment lost 0 bases and the V segment lost 4 bases, leaving 17 bases of the junction unmatched. The CDR3 totals 21 residues. Germline V gene data show CDR1 as SGHRS and CDR2 as YFSETQ. The CDR3 DNA follows: TGCGCCAGCAGCCCCTACGCTGGACTAGCGGGACACAGAGACTCCTACAATGAGCAGTTCTTC. Amino acids: CASSPYAGLAGHRDSYNEQFF.

V and J are TRBV7-6 and TRBJ2-1, with 8 bases fitting TRBD2. Germline CDR1 reads SGHVS; CDR2 reads FNYEAQ. The J segment lost 7 bases and the V segment lost 1 base, leaving 6 bases of the junction unmatched. The CDR3 sequence is 15 residues long. Here the CDR3 DNA reads TGTGCCAGCAGCTTAGTACCGGGAGGGCTAAATGAGCAGTTCTTC. Translation gives CASSLVPGGLNEQFF. Using reference TRBV7-6 and TRBJ2-1 for the parts outside the CDR3, the full variable domain is GAGVSQSPRYKVTKRGQDVALRCDPISGHVSLYWYRQALGQGPEFLTYFNYEAQQDKSGLPNDRFSAERPEGSISTLTIQRTEQRDSAMYRCASSLVPGGLNEQFFGPGTRLTVL.

The DNA for the CDR3 is TGTGCCAGCAGCCAAGACGAGTTTGGTAGCGGGAAGGTTGATGAGCAGTTCTTC. It translates to CASSQDEFGSGKVDEQFF. The rearrangement links TRBV4-2 to TRBJ2-1, with 8 bases fitting TRBD2. The CDR3 loop spans 18 amino acids. CDR1 and CDR2 (germline): LGHNA, YNFKEQ. Trimming at V came to 0 bases and at J to 8 bases, leaving 15 bases not matched to a gene.

This CDR3 reads CAISRQDRPYNEQYF. CDR3 bases: TGTGCCATCAGTAGACAAGACAGGCCTTACAATGAGCAGTACTTC. V is TRBV10-3 and J is TRBJ2-1; D may be TRBD1 (6 bases). The J call may be mistaken, given a closer DNA end match to TRBJ2-7. This CDR3 contains 15 residues. The germline V gene has CDR1 ENHRY and CDR2 SYGVKD.

This clonotype appeared a few times. This sequence joins TRBV2 and TRBJ2-1; no reliable D call. The V gene's germline CDR1 is SNHLY and CDR2 FYNNEI. V was cut by 9 bases and J by 3 bases, with 6 bases left in between. This CDR3 comprises 11 residues. The CDR3 spells CASISYNEQFF. CDR3 in DNA: TGTGCCAGTATTAGCTACAATGAGCAGTTCTTC.

This clonotype was counted a few times. This rearrangement joins TRBV28 to TRBJ2-1; D assignment may be TRBD1 or TRBD2 (5 bases each). Deletions cut 3 bases from V and 11 bases from J, with 17 bases between. Germline V gives CDR1 MDHEN, CDR2 SYDVKM. This CDR3 has 14 amino acids. The CDR3 protein is CASSFISSGRQQFF. CDR3 nucleotide sequence: TGTGCCAGCAGTTTTATCTCATCGGGACGCCAGCAGTTCTTC.

This chain links TRBV13 with TRBJ2-5; TRBD1 matches 9 bases. The CDR3 consists of 14 residues. The V segment lost 8 bases and the J segment 11 bases; nucleotides outside the gene matches: 15. CDR1 and CDR2 from the germline V gene are PRHDT and FYEKMQ (reference sequence). The CDR3 DNA sequence: TGTGCCAGCGGCAGTAATACAGGGGGCAATGAGCAGTACTTC. Its translation: CASGSNTGGNEQYF.

The chain recombines TRBV9 with TRBJ2-1; TRBD2 matches at 15 bases. The CDR3 covers 17 residues. The germline gives CDR1 SGDLS, CDR2 YYNGEE. The junction had 5 bases not matched to a gene; V was cut back by 0 bases and J by 7 bases. CDR3 protein: CASSVVGTSGRRNEQFF. In nucleotides, the CDR3 is TGTGCCAGCAGCGTAGTGGGGACTAGCGGGAGGAGGAATGAGCAGTTCTTC.

This clonotype has ten or more counts. V gene TRBV29-1 combines with J gene TRBJ2-5; TRBD2 might be the D (6 bases). The length of the CDR3 is 13 residues. The V gene's germline CDR1 is SQVTM and CDR2 ANQGSEA. Trimming took off 4 bases at V and 1 base at J, with 10 bases between the two ends. CDR3 bases: TGCAGCGTTGCCCGGGGAGGCCAAGAGACCCAGTACTTC. This codes for CSVARGGQETQYF.

This chain links TRBV28 with TRBJ2-1, with TRBD2 matching 11 bases. Germline V CDR1 and CDR2: MDHEN, SYDVKM. The CDR3 has 15 amino acids. The trim removed 7 bases at V and 6 bases at J, leaving 8 bases unmatched. For the CDR3, the DNA is TGTGCCAGCAACCTAAGCGGGACTAGCGGCAATGAGCAGTTCTTC. This translates into CASNLSGTSGNEQFF.

V is TRBV28 and J is TRBJ2-1; the D is unclear. V was trimmed by 0 bases and J by 2 bases, leaving 11 bases between them. Per germline, CDR1 MDHEN and CDR2 SYDVKM. This CDR3 has 16 residues. The CDR3 sequence is CASSLWGSTAYNEQFF. The DNA of the CDR3 is TGTGCCAGCAGTTTATGGGGGTCGACGGCCTACAATGAGCAGTTCTTC.

The chain couples TRBV4-1 to TRBJ1-5; TRBD1 agrees at 10 bases. This CDR3 has 17 amino acids. CDR1 and CDR2 from the germline V gene are MGHRA and YSYEKL. Trimming took 2 bases from V and 5 from J; bases not matched to a gene: 9. CDR3 protein: CASSQSLRTGGHQPQHF. DNA of the CDR3: TGCGCCAGCAGCCAAAGCCTACGGACAGGGGGTCATCAGCCCCAGCATTTT.

This clonotype was detected a few times. The chain has TRBV29-1 and TRBJ2-1; 13 bases line up with TRBD2. The CDR3 is 15 residues long. V lost 6 bases and J lost 5; bases outside the gene matches: 7. Germline V gene lookup returns CDR1 SQVTM and CDR2 ANQGSEA. CDR3 DNA sequence: TGCAGCGTGGCTGGACTAGCGGGAGTTGACAATGAGCAGTTCTTC. Amino acid sequence: CSVAGLAGVDNEQFF.

Turning to this clonotype: A clone one base away is much larger, so this may be a read error. V gene TRBV12-3 or TRBV12-4 combines with J gene TRBJ2-5; no firm D call. The CDR3 sequence is 12 residues long. The V and J ends lost 5 bases and 11 bases respectively, with 15 bases between them. Written as DNA, the CDR3 is TGTGCCAGCAGTCCTTCTAGGATTGAGCAGTACTTC. Residues: CASSPSRIEQYF.

This clonotype was picked up a small number of times. The rearrangement uses TRBV20-1 and TRBJ2-7; 9 nucleotides line up with TRBD2. This CDR3 is built from 15 residues. After removal of 0 bases from V and 2 bases from J, the junction contained 5 bases not matched to a gene. Germline CDR1 reads DFQATT; CDR2 reads SNEGSKA (reference sequence). CDR3 region: CSARDGAGGAYEQYF. CDR3 nucleotides: TGCAGTGCTAGAGATGGGGCGGGAGGGGCCTACGAGCAGTACTTC.

The V gene is TRBV29-1, the J gene TRBJ1-5; 7 nucleotides align to TRBD1. The germline V gene has CDR1 SQVTM and CDR2 ANQGSEA. The trim removed 7 bases at V and 4 bases at J, leaving 10 bases unmatched. The CDR3 sequence is 14 residues long. CDR3 sequence reads: CSAGGGSGNQPQHF. CDR3 nucleotides: TGCAGCGCGGGAGGGGGCTCAGGGAATCAGCCCCAGCATTTT.